The T cell receptor beta chain under discussion was sequenced for a study of beta chain features in type 1 diabetes. Findings and caveats of the study: It was among patients, rather than healthy donors, that naive, central memory and Treg TCRB repertoires appeared more similar. HLA effects on TCRB rearrangement stayed unresolved here.

Isolated RNA was reverse transcribed in full, so expressed TCRB transcripts were sequenced. The repertoire was sequenced with immunoSEQ multiplex PCR; TCRdb's copy has only in-frame clones and lacks some. The sample lists about 360,000 clones; about 12% were seen once. The CDR3 runs 15 residues. V was trimmed by 7 bases and J by 7 bases, leaving 19 bases between them. Per germline, CDR1 MDHEN and CDR2 SYDVKM. This clone was found a few times. The antigen remains unidentified. This chain connects TRBV28 to TRBJ1-4; maybe TRBD1 (5 bases). The TCR originated in a man in his late teens or twenties in good health. The specimen was naive CD4+ T cells from blood. CDR3 nucleotides: TGTGCCAGCATTCCGGGCGGGGCCGGCGGTGAAAAACTGTTTTTT. As protein: CASIPGGAGGEKLFF.